This TCR beta chain was captured by sequencing in a study of shared clonotypes between healthy human individuals. Libraries were prepared by immunoSEQ multiplex PCR; TCRdb keeps only in-frame clonotypes and omits some of them. The sample yields approximately 440,000 clones, around 77% seen once. Trimming pared 4 bases from V and 1 base from J, leaving 8 bases between. CDR3 size: 14 residues. Germline-derived CDR1 and CDR2 are MGHRA and YSYEKL. This receptor was taken from a middle-aged woman in good health. Some clones in this sample may be carry-over from other donors' samples. Material: PBMCs. V gene TRBV4-1 combines with J gene TRBJ2-1; no clear D gene. CDR3 residues: CASSPIGSYNEQFF. CDR3 DNA sequence: TGCGCCAGCAGCCCCATAGGTTCCTACAATGAGCAGTTCTTC.